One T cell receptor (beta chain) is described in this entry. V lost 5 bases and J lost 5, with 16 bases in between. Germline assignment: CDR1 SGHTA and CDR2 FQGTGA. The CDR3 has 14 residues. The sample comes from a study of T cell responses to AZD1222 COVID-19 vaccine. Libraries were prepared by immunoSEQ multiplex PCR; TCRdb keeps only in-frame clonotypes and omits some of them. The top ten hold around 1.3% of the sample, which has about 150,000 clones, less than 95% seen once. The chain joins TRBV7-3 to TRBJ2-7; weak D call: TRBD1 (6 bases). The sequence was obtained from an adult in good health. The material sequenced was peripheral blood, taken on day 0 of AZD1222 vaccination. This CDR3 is CASSPRHREDEQYV. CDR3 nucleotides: TGTGCCAGCAGCCCCAGGCACAGGGAAGACGAGCAGTACGTC.